The 22 T cell receptor beta chains below come from one sample, sequenced in a study of shared clonotypes between healthy human individuals. Naive CD8 cells were CD45RO-negative, positively selected for CCR7, excluding terminally differentiated effector memory CD45RA+ cells. Using immunoSEQ multiplex PCR, the repertoire was profiled, and TCRdb retains in-frame clones only, with some absent. The table has approximately 2,000,000 clones, around 93% seen once. The source material was naive CD8+ T cells from PBMCs. The source is a young man in good health. Some clones in this sample may be carry-over from other donors' samples.

About this clone itself: The same CDR3 also results from other DNA sequences found in this sample. The V call is TRBV27, the J call TRBJ1-5; D is unclear. Trimming removed 3 bases from V and 7 bases from J, with 7 bases in between. This CDR3 has 12 residues. Germline-derived CDR1 and CDR2 are MNHEY and SMNVEV (reference sequence). Here the CDR3 reads CASSFPGQPQHF. The CDR3 bases are TGTGCCAGCAGTTTCCCCGGACAGCCCCAGCATTTT.

This clone was detected only a few times. The chain uses TRBV19 and TRBJ1-1, with D maybe TRBD1 (5 bases). Germline V gene data show CDR1 as LNHDA and CDR2 as SQIVND (reference sequence). The germline V and J ends were trimmed by 4 bases and 8 bases, with 17 bases remaining between them. The CDR3 sequence is 14 residues long. The CDR3, as DNA: TGTGCCAGTAGTAGGGGACCGCTGGAGGCCGAAGCTTTCTTT. Residues: CASSRGPLEAEAFF.

The chain combines TRBV4-2 with TRBJ2-7; the D gene is possibly TRBD1 (5 bases). The CDR3 totals 16 residues. Per the germline V gene, CDR1 is LGHNA and CDR2 is YNFKEQ. V lost 0 bases, J lost 1 base, and 13 bases lay in between. The CDR3 region has the DNA TGTGCCAGCAGCCAAGAGACGACAGATGGGTCCTACGAGCAGTACTTC. Residues: CASSQETTDGSYEQYF.

V and J are TRBV6-5 and TRBJ1-5; the D is unclear. Germline V gene lookup returns CDR1 MNHEY and CDR2 SVGAGI. Trimming left V 6 bases short and J 0 bases short, with 12 bases between. The CDR3 is 15 amino acids. The CDR3: CASSLGRYSNQPQHF. In DNA form, the CDR3 reads TGTGCCAGCAGCCTCGGGCGGTATAGCAATCAGCCCCAGCATTTT.

V and J are TRBV15 and TRBJ2-7; D ambiguous. V lost 6 bases, J lost 9 bases, and 21 bases lay in between. Germline V CDR1 and CDR2: LNHNV, YYDKDF (reference sequence). CDR3 length: 14 residues. The CDR3 loop reads CATSPLSPSGGQYF. The CDR3 DNA is TGTGCCACCAGTCCCCTCTCCCCATCCGGCGGGCAGTACTTC.

This rearrangement joins TRBV7-9 to TRBJ1-1; D not resolved. V lost 10 bases, J lost 6 bases, and 18 bases lay in between. The CDR3 is 13 residues long. From germline, CDR1 is SEHNR and CDR2 FQNEAQ (reference sequence). The DNA of the CDR3 is TGTGCCACCCTGGGATACACTTTGTCTGAAGCTTTCTTT. Translation: CATLGYTLSEAFF.

The chain has TRBV7-8 and TRBJ1-2, with 7 bases aligning to TRBD1. Germline V gene lookup returns CDR1 SGHVS and CDR2 FQNEAQ. V shed 5 bases and J 0 bases; nucleotides not matched to a gene: 3. The CDR3 is 14 amino acids. CDR3 nucleotides: TGTGCCAGCAGCATAACAGGGGCTAACTATGGCTACACCTTC. It specifies CASSITGANYGYTF.

This clone was detected once. The J gene is TRBJ2-5, the V gene TRBV29-1; D is uncertain. This CDR3 has 13 amino acids. CDR1 and CDR2 from the germline V gene are SQVTM and ANQGSEA. The V end lost 0 bases, the J end lost 5 bases, and 10 bases lay between the germline ends. The CDR3 coding sequence is TGCAGCGTTGAAGATCAGGATATGGAGACCCAGTACTTC. Translation: CSVEDQDMETQYF.

The chain recombines TRBV28 with TRBJ2-5; possible D gene TRBD2, 6 bases. Trimming removed 5 bases from V and 5 bases from J, with 15 bases in between. This CDR3 contains 14 residues. CDR1 MDHEN and CDR2 SYDVKM come from the germline V gene. This CDR3 reads CASSPRRAGETQYF. The CDR3, as DNA: TGTGCCAGCAGTCCCCGGAGGGCCGGGGAGACCCAGTACTTC.

The rearrangement joins TRBV27 to TRBJ2-1; 13 bases fit TRBD2. The CDR3 loop spans 18 amino acids. Germline CDR1 and CDR2: MNHEY and SMNVEV (reference sequence). With V trimmed by 3 bases and J by 0 bases, 5 bases remained unmatched. CDR3 amino acids: CASSFLGLAGSSYNEQFF. CDR3 nucleotides: TGTGCCAGCAGTTTCCTGGGACTAGCGGGGAGCTCCTACAATGAGCAGTTCTTC.

V gene TRBV5-6 combines with J gene TRBJ2-7, with D perhaps TRBD1 (5 bases). The V gene's germline CDR1 is SGHDT and CDR2 YYEEEE. Trimming stripped 4 bases from V and 0 bases from J, with 11 bases between. The CDR3 covers 14 residues. This CDR3 reads CASSLTDLSYEQYF. The CDR3 bases are TGTGCCAGCAGCCTGACAGACCTCTCCTACGAGCAGTACTTC.

The V and J genes are TRBV7-9 and TRBJ1-1, with D perhaps TRBD1 (5 bases). The CDR3 covers 13 residues. Looked up from germline, CDR1 is SEHNR and CDR2 is FQNEAQ (reference sequence). The germline V and J ends were trimmed by 5 bases and 6 bases, with 13 bases remaining between them. The CDR3 bases are TGTGCCAGCAGCAACCAAGTGGGGCCTGAAGCTTTCTTT. The encoded protein is CASSNQVGPEAFF.

The chain couples TRBV10-2 to TRBJ1-1; no definite D call. Trimming shortened V by 3 bases and J by 0 bases, and 5 bases separated the two germline ends. There are 13 residues in the CDR3. Germline V gene lookup returns CDR1 WSHSY and CDR2 SAAADI. The CDR3 DNA reads TGCGCCAGCAGTGATGGGGTGAACACTGAAGCTTTCTTT. Translation gives CASSDGVNTEAFF.

This chain uses TRBV5-6 with TRBJ1-5, with D possibly matching TRBD1 (5 bases). The CDR3 contains 14 residues. V was trimmed by 0 bases and J by 11 bases, leaving 15 bases between them. CDR1 and CDR2 from the germline V gene are SGHDT and YYEEEE. The CDR3 coding sequence is TGTGCCAGCAGCTTGGCTGGGCACTTGGGGGCCCAGCATTTT. Protein: CASSLAGHLGAQHF. Full variable domain (rest looked up from reference TRBV5-6 and TRBJ1-5): DAGVTQSPTHLIKTRGQQVTLRCSPKSGHDTVSWYQQALGQGPQFIFQYYEEEERQRGNFPDRFSGHQFPNYSSELNVNALLLGDSALYLCASSLAGHLGAQHFGDGTRLSIL.

The chain uses TRBV27 and TRBJ1-1; D might be TRBD1 (5 bases). Trimming took 5 bases from V and 0 from J, leaving 19 bases between them. Looked up from germline, CDR1 is MNHEY and CDR2 is SMNVEV (reference sequence). The CDR3 extends over 17 amino acids. Written as DNA, the CDR3 is TGTGCCAGCAGTCCGATCGGGACCTGGGGCATGAACACTGAAGCTTTCTTT. It is translated as CASSPIGTWGMNTEAFF.

V usage is TRBV19 and J usage is TRBJ2-1; 11 bases are shared with TRBD2. This CDR3 is 15 amino acids long. The germline V gene encodes CDR1 LNHDA and CDR2 SQIVND (reference sequence). Trimming removed 7 bases from V and 4 bases from J; junction bases left unmatched: 6. The CDR3 DNA is TGTGCCAGTACCCGGGGACTAGCGGTTTACAATGAGCAGTTCTTC. Amino acid sequence: CASTRGLAVYNEQFF.

The chain carries TRBV28 and TRBJ2-1; 8 bases line up with TRBD2. Germline V gives CDR1 MDHEN, CDR2 SYDVKM. CDR3 size: 15 residues. V shed 2 bases, J shed 7 bases, and the junction held 7 bases outside the gene matches. For the CDR3, the DNA is TGTGCCAGCAGTTTAGACACGGGAGGGCTTAATGAGCAGTTCTTC. This codes for CASSLDTGGLNEQFF.

This clone was observed a few times. The J gene is TRBJ1-5, the V gene TRBV29-1; D remains unclear. Per the germline V gene, CDR1 is SQVTM and CDR2 is ANQGSEA. The V and J ends lost 5 bases and 6 bases respectively, with 11 bases between them. This CDR3 region has 12 residues. CDR3 DNA: TGCAGCGTTTGGGTGGGAGGTCAGCCCCAGCATTTT. Protein: CSVWVGGQPQHF.

This sequence joins TRBV6-4 and TRBJ2-5; the match to TRBD2 covers 7 bases. Looked up from germline, CDR1 is MRHNA and CDR2 is SNTAGT. The CDR3 runs to 14 residues. V was pared by 4 bases and J by 4 bases, with 6 bases of the junction left unmatched. CDR3 sequence reads: CASSVPGRGETQYF. CDR3 nucleotide sequence: TGTGCCAGCAGTGTACCAGGGAGGGGAGAGACCCAGTACTTC.

This chain joins TRBV18 and TRBJ2-4; TRBD1 matches at 9 bases. The CDR3 sequence is 17 residues long. From germline, CDR1 is KGHSH and CDR2 LQKENI. Losses at the gene ends were 3 bases for V and 4 bases for J; bases not matched to a gene: 10. The CDR3 region is CASSPPRDRDAKNIQYF. In nucleotides, the CDR3 is TGTGCCAGCTCACCCCCAAGGGACAGGGACGCAAAAAACATTCAGTACTTC.

The chain links TRBV11-1 to TRBJ2-7; 9 nucleotides align to TRBD1. This CDR3 has 15 residues. The V gene's germline CDR1 is SGHAT and CDR2 FQDESV (reference sequence). After removal of 1 base from V and 3 bases from J, the junction contained 4 bases not matched to a gene. In nucleotides, the CDR3 is TGTGCCAGCAGCTTAGTAGGACAGGGGAGCTACGAGCAGTACTTC. As protein: CASSLVGQGSYEQYF.

The chain uses TRBV19 and TRBJ1-5; a possible D gene is TRBD1 (6 bases). V lost 5 bases to trimming and J lost 6 bases, with 20 bases between them. CDR3 length: 16 amino acids. Germline values: CDR1 LNHDA, CDR2 SQIVND (reference sequence). The DNA for the CDR3 is TGTGCCAGTAGTTTCGTCGGGGGGCGTTATGGTCAGCCCCAGCATTTT. It specifies CASSFVGGRYGQPQHF.